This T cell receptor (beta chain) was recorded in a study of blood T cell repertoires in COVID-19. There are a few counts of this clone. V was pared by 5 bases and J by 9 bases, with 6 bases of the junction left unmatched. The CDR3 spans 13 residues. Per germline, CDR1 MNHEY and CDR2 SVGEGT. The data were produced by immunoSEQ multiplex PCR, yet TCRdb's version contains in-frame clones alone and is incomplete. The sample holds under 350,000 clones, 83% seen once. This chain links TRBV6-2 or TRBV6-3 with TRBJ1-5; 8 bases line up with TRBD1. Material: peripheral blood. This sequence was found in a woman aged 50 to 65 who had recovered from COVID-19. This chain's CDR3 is CASSRTGTTPQHF. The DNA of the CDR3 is TGTGCCAGCAGTAGGACAGGGACTACGCCCCAGCATTTT.